This T cell receptor beta chain came from a study of blood T cell repertoires in COVID-19. Study at large: Acute and convalescent COVID-19 samples came from the United States, Italy and Spain. Sample material is recorded as cDNA or gDNA derived from T cells, B-cell-depleted T cells, or PBMCs.

In the authors' methods: The authors estimated nucleated cell counts from reference gene primer amplification. Generated by immunoSEQ multiplex PCR, the TCRdb table keeps only in-frame clones and is missing some. The V and J calls and the clone size are those of that table, but D and trimming were determined from the DNA. The sample carries approximately 220,000 clones, about four fifths recorded once. Germline V gene data show CDR1 as KGHSH and CDR2 as LQKENI. The CDR3 covers 13 residues. V was shortened by 6 bases and J by 6 bases, with 14 bases between the two germline ends. This rearrangement joins TRBV18 to TRBJ1-1; D might be TRBD1 (5 bases). This receptor was identified in a woman older than 75 with acute or convalescent COVID-19. Input material: peripheral blood. The CDR3 coding sequence is TGTGCCAGCTCGGGCAGGGCCGTCCCTGAAGCTTTCTTT. Translating it yields CASSGRAVPEAFF.